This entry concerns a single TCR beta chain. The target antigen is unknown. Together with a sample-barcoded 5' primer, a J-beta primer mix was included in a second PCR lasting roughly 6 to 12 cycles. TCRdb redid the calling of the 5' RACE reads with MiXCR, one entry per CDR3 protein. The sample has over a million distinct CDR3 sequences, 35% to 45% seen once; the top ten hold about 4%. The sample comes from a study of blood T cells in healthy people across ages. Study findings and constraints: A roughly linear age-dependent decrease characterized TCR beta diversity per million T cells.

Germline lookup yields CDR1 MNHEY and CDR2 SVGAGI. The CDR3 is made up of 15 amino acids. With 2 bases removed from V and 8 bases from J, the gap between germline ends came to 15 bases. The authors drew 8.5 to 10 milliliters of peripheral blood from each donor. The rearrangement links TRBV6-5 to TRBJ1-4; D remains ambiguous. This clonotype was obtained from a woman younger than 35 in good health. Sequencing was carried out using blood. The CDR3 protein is CASSYVGIGREKLFF. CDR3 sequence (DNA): TGTGCCAGCAGTTACGTAGGTATTGGACGAGAAAAACTGTTTTTT.